These 14 T cell receptor beta chains were all obtained from the same sample, sequenced in a study of cytomegalovirus exposure and HLA in healthy donors. Both 60 Vbeta primers and 13 Jbeta primers went into the PCR. The repertoire was sequenced with immunoSEQ multiplex PCR; TCRdb's copy has only in-frame clones and lacks some. Found here are about 130,000 clones, roughly four fifths of them singletons; the top ten hold roughly 12%. What was sequenced was PBMCs. These receptors were taken from a male donor in good health and CMV-seropositive.

The CDR3 nucleotides are TGCGCCAGCAGCCAGGGGGACAGGATCGAGGGCTATGGCTACACCTTC. Protein: CASSQGDRIEGYGYTF. The chain recombines TRBV4-3 with TRBJ1-2; 8 bases match TRBD1. Germline loops: CDR1 LGHNA, CDR2 YSLEER. The CDR3 is made up of 16 amino acids. V shed 3 bases, J shed 4 bases, and the junction held 10 bases outside the gene matches.

The rearrangement uses TRBV7-2 and TRBJ2-5, with D hard to call. Matching the DNA end better, TRBJ2-7 makes the J call doubtful. In germline, CDR1 is SGHTA, CDR2 FQGNSA. The CDR3 spans 13 residues. This chain's CDR3 is CASSLALSYEQYF. CDR3 nucleotide sequence: TGTGCCAGCAGCTTAGCACTCTCCTACGAGCAGTACTTC.

The V and J genes are TRBV28 and TRBJ1-2; 7 positions agree with TRBD1. Germline V CDR1 and CDR2: MDHEN, SYDVKM. This CDR3 contains 15 residues. V shed 8 bases, J shed 5 bases, and the junction held 14 bases outside the gene matches. The CDR3, as DNA: TGTGCCAGCCAGGGAATTCCGGGACAGATTTATGGCTACACCTTC. It is translated as CASQGIPGQIYGYTF.

This rearrangement joins TRBV5-4 to TRBJ2-2; 9 positions agree with TRBD2. Germline-derived CDR1 and CDR2 are SGHNT and YYREEE (reference sequence). V was clipped by 1 base and J by 4 bases; unmatched bases: 5. The CDR3 totals 16 residues. The CDR3 nucleotides are TGTGCCAGCAGCTTGAGGGCGGGAGGGGGCACCGGGGAGCTGTTTTTT. Its protein is CASSLRAGGGTGELFF. Together with reference TRBV5-4 and TRBJ2-2, the CDR3 gives the full variable domain: ETGVTQSPTHLIKTRGQQVTLRCSSQSGHNTVSWYQQALGQGPQFIFQYYREEENGRGNFPPRFSGLQFPNYSSELNVNALELDDSALYLCASSLRAGGGTGELFFGEGSRLTVL.

V usage is TRBV7-8 and J usage is TRBJ2-2, with a weak D call TRBD1 (7 bases). Germline V lookup: CDR1 SGHVS, CDR2 FQNEAQ. The V end was cut by 4 bases, the J end by 6 bases, with 18 bases between. The CDR3 is 16 residues long. DNA for the CDR3: TGTGCCAGCAGCTCCCCAGGGGGGTGGCTGTCCGGGGAGCTGTTTTTT. Its translation: CASSSPGGWLSGELFF.

V is TRBV2 and J is TRBJ2-7; 7 nucleotides agree with TRBD1. CDR1 is SNHLY and CDR2 is FYNNEI in the germline V gene. The CDR3 loop spans 15 amino acids. Trimming at V came to 0 bases and at J to 2 bases, leaving 4 bases not matched to a gene. CDR3 in DNA: TGTGCCAGCAGTGAAGCACAGGGGCGCACCTACGAGCAGTACTTC. The encoded protein is CASSEAQGRTYEQYF. Combining the CDR3 with reference TRBV2 and TRBJ2-7 gives the whole variable domain EPEVTQTPSHQVTQMGQEVILRCVPISNHLYFYWYRQILGQKVEFLVSFYNNEISEKSEIFDDQFSVERPDGSNFTLKIRSTKLEDSAMYFCASSEAQGRTYEQYFGPGTRLTVT.

This chain joins TRBV7-9 and TRBJ1-5; D is unresolved. Germline V gives CDR1 SEHNR, CDR2 FQNEAQ (reference sequence). The CDR3 is 13 residues long. Trimming removed 5 bases at V and 6 bases at J, with 11 bases between. The CDR3 sequence is CASSPSGGQPQHF. As DNA, the CDR3 is TGTGCCAGCAGCCCCTCGGGAGGTCAGCCCCAGCATTTT.

The chain employs TRBV6-5 and TRBJ2-5; 7 bases are a match to TRBD2. The ends lost 2 bases at V and 1 base at J; junction bases unmatched: 4. This CDR3 is 15 amino acids long. Per the germline V gene, CDR1 is MNHEY and CDR2 is SVGAGI. The CDR3 DNA reads TGTGCCAGCAGTTACGGGGAGGGGATCCAAGAGACCCAGTACTTC. Its protein is CASSYGEGIQETQYF.

The chain couples TRBV18 to TRBJ1-3; possible D gene TRBD1, 6 bases. Germline V lookup: CDR1 KGHSH, CDR2 LQKENI. V was shortened by 4 bases and J by 7 bases, with 20 bases between the two germline ends. The CDR3 is made up of 16 amino acids. As DNA, the CDR3 is TGTGCCAGCTCACGTACGGACAGCACAGGCCCGAACACCATATATTTT. The encoded protein is CASSRTDSTGPNTIYF.

This chain uses TRBV27 with TRBJ1-5; D possibly corresponds to TRBD1 (6 bases). This CDR3 spans 14 amino acids. Germline lookup yields CDR1 MNHEY and CDR2 SMNVEV (reference sequence). Trimming took 2 bases from V and 5 from J, leaving 10 bases between them. The CDR3: CASSLMGADQPQHF. The CDR3 DNA reads as TGTGCCAGCAGTTTAATGGGGGCAGATCAGCCCCAGCATTTT.

This clone was found once. The chain has TRBV28 and TRBJ2-4; TRBD2 matches 13 bases. The germline V gene encodes CDR1 MDHEN and CDR2 SYDVKM. V lost 8 bases and J lost 8; bases outside the gene matches: 6. This CDR3 contains 14 residues. For the CDR3, the DNA is TGTGCCAGCCGACTAGCGGGAGGTGTGGACATTCAGTACTTC. It translates to CASRLAGGVDIQYF.

The rearrangement uses TRBV27 and TRBJ2-5; 10 nucleotides line up with TRBD2. The end of the DNA aligns better with TRBJ2-7, so the J call may be wrong. Looked up from germline, CDR1 is MNHEY and CDR2 is SMNVEV (reference sequence). The CDR3 sequence is 15 residues long. CDR3 protein: CASSPLAGPPYEQYF. The DNA for the CDR3 is TGTGCCAGCAGTCCACTAGCGGGACCTCCCTACGAGCAGTACTTC.

The chain is built from TRBV7-3 and TRBJ2-5, with 7 bases aligning to TRBD1. J lost 2 bases, V lost 5 bases, and 2 bases had no gene match. The CDR3 sequence is 13 residues long. CDR1 is SGHTA, CDR2 FQGTGA, per germline. This chain's CDR3 is CASSGTVQETQYF. CDR3 nucleotide sequence: TGTGCCAGCAGCGGGACAGTACAAGAGACCCAGTACTTC.

This chain joins TRBV9 and TRBJ2-1, with 12 bases identical to TRBD2. CDR3 size: 17 residues. Looked up from germline, CDR1 is SGDLS and CDR2 is YYNGEE. Trimming at V came to 3 bases and at J to 3 bases, leaving 7 bases not matched to a gene. This CDR3 reads CASSAPTSGRFYNEQFF. CDR3 in DNA: TGTGCCAGCAGCGCACCGACTAGCGGGAGATTCTACAATGAGCAGTTCTTC.